Listed here are 14 T cell receptor beta chains from one sample, sequenced in a study of blood T cells in healthy people across ages (dated by TCRdb to 2014 to 2015). The library was built by means of 5' RACE. Sequencing relied on an Illumina HiSeq 2500. A second roughly 6 to 12 cycle PCR used a sample-barcoded 5' primer and a J-beta primer mix. TCRdb's own reprocessing of the public reads used fastp at Q25 and MiXCR and kept productive beta chains. Identical CDR3 proteins give one entry, which carries the most common genes and DNA. In this sample the table shows about 1.8 million distinct CDR3 sequences, roughly 52% of which occur a single time. Jointly, the top ten make up less than 2.5% of the sample. Sample: blood. The source of these receptors is a middle-aged woman in good health.

In its sample, this clonotype was seen a few times. The chain employs TRBV20-1 and TRBJ2-5; the D gene is possibly TRBD2 (5 bases). The CDR3 has 13 residues. Germline lookup yields CDR1 DFQATT and CDR2 SNEGSKA (reference sequence). The ends were cut back, 3 bases at V and 0 bases at J, with 8 bases in the middle. The CDR3 region has the DNA TGCAGTGCTAGGGAGGCATACCAAGAGACCCAGTACTTC. It encodes CSAREAYQETQYF.

This clonotype was seen a handful of times. The rearrangement uses TRBV20-1 and TRBJ1-5; no clear D gene. CDR1 is DFQATT and CDR2 is SNEGSKA in the germline V gene (reference sequence). The CDR3 totals 10 residues. The CDR3 spells CSGRRQPQHF. The CDR3 nucleotides read TGCAGCGGCCGTCGGCAGCCCCAGCATTTT.

The chain links TRBV6-1 to TRBJ2-5, with D possibly TRBD2 on 7 matching bases. Germline assignment: CDR1 MNHNS and CDR2 SASEGT. This CDR3 spans 12 amino acids. Trimming pared 9 bases from V and 4 bases from J, leaving 12 bases between. CDR3: CASLRGGETQYF. Here the CDR3 DNA reads TGTGCCAGTCTTAGGGGGGGAGAGACCCAGTACTTC.

This clonotype was counted only a few times. This sequence joins TRBV7-2 and TRBJ2-6; the D gene is possibly TRBD1 (6 bases). Trimming left V 5 bases short and J 1 base short, with 21 bases between. This CDR3 is 19 amino acids long. CDR1 and CDR2 from the germline V gene are SGHTA and FQGNSA. DNA for the CDR3: TGTGCCAGCAGCCCCCAGACAGGACTCTTCTCATCTGGGGCCAACGTCCTGACTTTC. Translation: CASSPQTGLFSSGANVLTF.

This clonotype was counted a few times. This rearrangement joins TRBV9 to TRBJ1-6; no clear D gene. CDR1 and CDR2 from the germline V gene are SGDLS and YYNGEE. The CDR3 consists of 14 residues. V was pared by 1 base and J by 9 bases, with 11 bases between. Here the CDR3 reads CASSVSGYGSPLHF. CDR3 nucleotides: TGTGCCAGCAGCGTATCCGGGTATGGTTCACCCCTCCACTTT.

The chain employs TRBV12-5 and TRBJ2-1; TRBD1 matches at 8 bases. CDR3 length: 14 amino acids. V trimming: 3 bases; J trimming: 7 bases; junction bases outside the gene matches: 5. Germline V gives CDR1 LGHNT, CDR2 FRNRAP. CDR3 bases: TGTGCTAGTGGTTTCTGGACAGGGAGGAATGAGCAGTTCTTC. Encoded protein: CASGFWTGRNEQFF.

This clonotype has more than one count but fewer than ten. This chain uses TRBV6-1 with TRBJ2-4; 8 nucleotides match TRBD1. Trimming took 5 bases from V and 4 from J; bases not matched to a gene: 13. Germline V gene data show CDR1 as MNHNS and CDR2 as SASEGT. CDR3 length equals 17 residues. Written as DNA, the CDR3 is TGTGCCAGCAGTACAGCAAGACAGGGGATTGGTAAAAACATTCAGTACTTC. It specifies CASSTARQGIGKNIQYF.

V gene TRBV4-1 combines with J gene TRBJ2-5; 12 nucleotides match TRBD2. Germline CDR1 reads MGHRA; CDR2 reads YSYEKL. The CDR3 extends over 18 amino acids. The junction had 10 bases not matched to a gene; V was cut back by 0 bases and J by 5 bases. CDR3 in amino acids: CASSQDSLAGGLGETQYF. The DNA of the CDR3 is TGCGCCAGCAGCCAAGATTCGCTAGCGGGGGGGCTTGGGGAGACCCAGTACTTC.

This clonotype has a handful of counts. The CDR3 DNA reads as TGTGCCAGCAGTAACGGAGCAGTCACGAATACGCAGTATTTT. This gives the protein CASSNGAVTNTQYF. This chain connects TRBV6-2 or TRBV6-3 to TRBJ2-3; D unresolved. The CDR3 runs 14 residues. V lost 5 bases, J lost 7 bases, and 16 bases lay in between. Per the germline V gene, CDR1 is MNHEY and CDR2 is SVGEGT.

The chain is built from TRBV15 and TRBJ2-5; 8 positions match TRBD2. The CDR3 runs 14 residues. Germline-derived CDR1 and CDR2 are LNHNV and YYDKDF (reference sequence). V was clipped by 7 bases and J by 5 bases; unmatched bases: 9. The CDR3: CATNQRGRLETQYF. CDR3 nucleotides: TGTGCCACCAACCAGCGGGGGAGGCTGGAGACCCAGTACTTC.

This clonotype was observed a handful of times. This chain connects TRBV11-2 to TRBJ2-3, with a tentative D call TRBD1 (5 bases). The V and J ends lost 1 base and 6 bases respectively, with 14 bases between them. This CDR3 spans 15 amino acids. The V gene's germline CDR1 is SGHAT and CDR2 FQNNGV. The CDR3: CASSLGLRPGDTQYF. The CDR3 bases are TGTGCCAGCAGCTTAGGGCTTCGGCCAGGGGATACGCAGTATTTT. Full variable domain (remainder filled in from reference TRBV11-2 and TRBJ2-3): EAGVAQSPRYKIIEKRQSVAFWCNPISGHATLYWYQQILGQGPKLLIQFQNNGVVDDSQLPKDRFSAERLKGVDSTLKIQPAKLEDSAVYLCASSLGLRPGDTQYFGPGTRLTVL.

The chain employs TRBV20-1 and TRBJ2-3; TRBD1 aligns across 7 bases. This CDR3 is 14 amino acids long. The trim removed 6 bases at V and 2 bases at J, leaving 8 bases unmatched. Per germline, CDR1 DFQATT and CDR2 SNEGSKA (reference sequence). The chain's CDR3 is CSARRQGITDTQYF. The CDR3 DNA reads as TGCAGTGCCCGAAGACAGGGCATCACAGATACGCAGTATTTT.

J is TRBJ2-3 and V is TRBV27, with D unclear. CDR3 size: 14 residues. Trimming shortened V by 3 bases and J by 6 bases, and 13 bases separated the two germline ends. Germline V gene lookup returns CDR1 MNHEY and CDR2 SMNVEV (reference sequence). CDR3 bases: TGTGCCAGCAGTTTGATTGGTGTAGGCGATACGCAGTATTTT. This gives the protein CASSLIGVGDTQYF.

Note on this clonotype: The junction and the germline gene differ at one end; a read error may be behind it. The chain combines TRBV20-1 with TRBJ2-1, with D unresolved. Per germline, CDR1 DFQATT and CDR2 SNEGSKA (reference sequence). The CDR3 length is 12 residues. This CDR3 is CSAGDMRSEQFF. CDR3 sequence (DNA): TGCAGTGCTGGAGATATGAGGAGTGAGCAGTTCTTC.